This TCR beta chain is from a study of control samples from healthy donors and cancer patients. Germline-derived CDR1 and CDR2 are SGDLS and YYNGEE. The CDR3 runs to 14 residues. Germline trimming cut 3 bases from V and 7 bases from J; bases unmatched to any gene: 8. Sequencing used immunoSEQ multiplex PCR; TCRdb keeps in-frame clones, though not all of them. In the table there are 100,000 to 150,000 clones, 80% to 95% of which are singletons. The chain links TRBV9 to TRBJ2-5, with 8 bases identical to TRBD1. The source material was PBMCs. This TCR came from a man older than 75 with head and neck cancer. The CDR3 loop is CASSAETGAATQYF. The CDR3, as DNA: TGTGCCAGCAGCGCTGAGACAGGGGCGGCGACCCAGTACTTC.